These 30 T cell receptor beta chains were sequenced from one sample in a study of blood T cells in healthy people across ages. The authors ran a second PCR of roughly 6 to 11 cycles using a sample-barcoded 5' primer and a J-beta primer mix. Each CDR3 protein is one row after TCRdb ran MiXCR on the 5' RACE reads. The sample holds over 600,000 distinct CDR3 sequences, around three fifths seen once. The sequenced material came from blood. The receptors come from a man between 35 and 55 years old in good health.

This clonotype was seen a few times. The CDR3 nucleotides read TGTGCCAGCAGCGTGGAACTGAGGACCTACGAGCAGTACTTC. Encoded protein: CASSVELRTYEQYF. The genes are TRBV9 and TRBJ2-7; D is unresolved. V lost 2 bases, J lost 2 bases, and 11 bases lay in between. The length of the CDR3 is 14 residues. Germline-derived CDR1 and CDR2 are SGDLS and YYNGEE.

The chain has TRBV6-1 and TRBJ2-1; 16 bases fit TRBD2. The CDR3 consists of 15 residues. V gave up 5 bases and J gave up 9 bases; unmatched junction bases: 4. The germline V gene encodes CDR1 MNHNS and CDR2 SASEGT. CDR3 sequence: CASSTGTSGRGEQFF. CDR3 nucleotides: TGTGCCAGCAGTACCGGGACTAGCGGGAGGGGTGAGCAGTTCTTC.

This clonotype was detected a few times. In DNA, the CDR3 is TGTGCCAGCAGCCAGTTAAGTGGGTCCTACGAGCAGTACTTC. It translates to CASSQLSGSYEQYF. The chain links TRBV14 to TRBJ2-7, with unresolved D. Germline V CDR1 and CDR2: SGHDN, FVKESK. V lost 3 bases and J lost 1, with 10 bases in between. CDR3 length equals 14 residues.

The genes are TRBV4-2 and TRBJ1-1; D might be TRBD1 (6 bases). The CDR3 extends over 19 amino acids. The germline CDR1 and CDR2 sequences are LGHNA and YNFKEQ. Trimming left V 0 bases short and J 9 bases short, with 29 bases between. CDR3: CASSQDLFMGAKYQSKAFF. The CDR3 region has the DNA TGTGCCAGCAGCCAAGATTTGTTTATGGGGGCCAAGTATCAATCCAAAGCTTTCTTT.

The chain combines TRBV29-1 with TRBJ2-7; the D gene is possibly TRBD1 (6 bases). The DNA end lines up better with TRBJ2-5; the J call may be wrong. CDR3 length: 13 amino acids. Germline V CDR1 and CDR2: SQVTM, ANQGSEA. This CDR3 reads CSVPLGTWETQYF. The CDR3 DNA is TGCAGCGTTCCACTTGGGACATGGGAGACCCAGTACTTC.

Ten or more counts support this clonotype. The chain carries TRBV5-1 and TRBJ2-7; 8 positions agree with TRBD1. V was clipped by 4 bases and J by 0 bases; unmatched bases: 9. Per germline, CDR1 SGHRS and CDR2 YFSETQ. CDR3 size: 16 residues. This CDR3 reads CASSKGQGPSSYEQYF. The CDR3 bases are TGCGCCAGCAGCAAAGGACAGGGCCCGAGCTCCTACGAGCAGTACTTC.

This chain connects TRBV7-2 to TRBJ2-1; TRBD2 aligns across 10 bases. The CDR3 runs to 17 residues. Per the germline V gene, CDR1 is SGHTA and CDR2 is FQGNSA. V was pared by 1 base and J by 6 bases, with 9 bases of the junction left unmatched. The CDR3 bases are TGTGCCAGCAGCTTAGGCCCTAGCGGGAGCAGTTTCAATGAGCAGTTCTTC. This translates into CASSLGPSGSSFNEQFF.

V is TRBV6-2 or TRBV6-3 and J is TRBJ2-1, with D tentatively TRBD2 (6 bases). CDR3 length equals 14 residues. V lost 0 bases, J lost 10 bases, and 13 bases lay in between. Germline V gives CDR1 MNHEY, CDR2 SVGEGT. The CDR3 region has the DNA TGTGCCAGCAGTTACTCGCGCGGGATCGGCGAGCAGTTCTTC. This codes for CASSYSRGIGEQFF.

The J gene is TRBJ2-3, the V gene TRBV7-2; TRBD2 agrees at 9 bases. Germline values: CDR1 SGHTA, CDR2 FQGNSA. The CDR3 has 16 residues. Trimming cost V 0 bases and J 4 bases; bases outside gene matches: 5. In DNA, the CDR3 is TGTGCCAGCAGCTTAGCCCTAGCGGGGAGGGCAGATACGCAGTATTTT. It is translated as CASSLALAGRADTQYF.

V gene TRBV28 combines with J gene TRBJ2-7, with D uncertain. The CDR3 sequence is 12 residues long. CDR1 MDHEN and CDR2 SYDVKM come from the germline V gene. V was clipped by 6 bases and J by 5 bases, with 11 bases between them. CDR3 bases: TGTGCCAGCAGAACGGCGATCCACGAGCAGTACTTC. Protein product: CASRTAIHEQYF.

The chain couples TRBV5-1 to TRBJ1-4; D remains unclear. With 2 bases removed from V and 0 bases from J, the gap between germline ends came to 8 bases. CDR1 and CDR2 from the germline V gene are SGHRS and YFSETQ. CDR3 length: 15 residues. The CDR3 DNA follows: TGCGCCAGCAGCTTTAACACCGCAACTAATGAAAAACTGTTTTTT. Residues: CASSFNTATNEKLFF.

The V and J genes are TRBV20-1 and TRBJ2-1; D ambiguous. V lost 1 base and J lost 4, with 8 bases in between. The CDR3 length is 13 residues. In germline, CDR1 is DFQATT, CDR2 SNEGSKA (reference sequence). In DNA form, the CDR3 reads TGCAGTGCTAGAGGGCCATGGTACAATGAGCAGTTCTTC. It is translated as CSARGPWYNEQFF.

The rearrangement joins TRBV6-1 to TRBJ2-3; TRBD2 matches at 8 bases. Germline values: CDR1 MNHNS, CDR2 SASEGT. The J segment lost 6 bases and the V segment lost 3 bases, leaving 11 bases of the junction unmatched. This CDR3 is 16 amino acids long. CDR3 sequence reads: CASSDTLAGRGDTQYF. CDR3 in DNA: TGTGCCAGCAGTGATACCCTAGCGGGCCGGGGGGATACGCAGTATTTT.

This clonotype turned up a few times. This chain uses TRBV12-3 or TRBV12-4 with TRBJ1-2, with D perhaps matching TRBD1 (6 bases). V gave up 7 bases and J gave up 0 bases, with 12 bases separating them. This CDR3 has 14 residues. This CDR3 is CASKQGHANYGYTF. CDR3 in DNA: TGTGCCAGCAAGCAGGGGCATGCTAACTATGGCTACACCTTC.

The chain couples TRBV20-1 to TRBJ2-1; 13 bases match TRBD2. Germline V lookup: CDR1 DFQATT, CDR2 SNEGSKA (reference sequence). This CDR3 spans 17 amino acids. J was trimmed by 9 bases and V by 3 bases; bases with no gene match: 14. In DNA form, the CDR3 reads TGCAGTGCTAGGGCTATACCCGGGACTAGCGGGGAAGGTGAGCAGTTCTTC. It codes for CSARAIPGTSGEGEQFF.

This clonotype was observed a handful of times. The chain has TRBV5-6 and TRBJ2-2, with 8 bases aligning to TRBD1. After removal of 1 base from V and 3 bases from J, the junction contained 8 bases not matched to a gene. This CDR3 is built from 17 residues. The V gene's germline CDR1 is SGHDT and CDR2 YYEEEE. The CDR3 DNA reads TGTGCCAGCAGCTTGAGCAGGGGGCGTCTATACACCGGGGAGCTGTTTTTT. Translating it yields CASSLSRGRLYTGELFF.

CDR3: CASLERGIQYF. The CDR3, as DNA: TGTGCCAGCCTCGAAAGGGGGATTCAGTACTTC. The V call is TRBV2, the J call TRBJ2-7; D may be TRBD1 (6 bases). Germline values: CDR1 SNHLY, CDR2 FYNNEI. V lost 8 bases and J 10 bases, leaving 15 bases between the germline ends. The length of the CDR3 is 11 residues.

The chain recombines TRBV27 with TRBJ2-3, with D perhaps given as TRBD1 or TRBD2 (5 bases each). CDR1 MNHEY and CDR2 SMNVEV come from the germline V gene (reference sequence). Trimming removed 6 bases from V and 2 bases from J, with 21 bases in between. The CDR3 is 17 residues long. CDR3 region: CASSPSSGDAHTDTQYF. The CDR3 nucleotides read TGTGCCAGCAGCCCATCTTCCGGGGACGCTCACACAGATACGCAGTATTTT.

This clonotype was detected only a few times. The chain combines TRBV5-1 with TRBJ2-5; 10 bases are shared with TRBD2. Trimming took 5 bases from V and 4 from J; bases not matched to a gene: 20. Germline V lookup: CDR1 SGHRS, CDR2 YFSETQ. The CDR3 has 19 amino acids. The CDR3 nucleotides read TGCGCCAGCAGTCGAACTACTGCAGCGGGAGGGATTTCCCGAGAGACCCAGTACTTC. Amino acid sequence: CASSRTTAAGGISRETQYF.

CDR3 sequence reads: CASSYSNRGLYEQYF. CDR3 nucleotide sequence: TGTGCCAGCAGTTACTCGAACAGGGGGCTCTACGAGCAGTACTTC. The J gene is TRBJ2-7, the V gene TRBV6-2 or TRBV6-3, with TRBD1 matching 9 bases. Germline V gene sequence: CDR1 MNHEY, CDR2 SVGEGT. This CDR3 contains 15 residues. With V trimmed by 0 bases and J by 3 bases, 3 bases remained unmatched.

The chain employs TRBV27 and TRBJ1-2; weak D call: TRBD1 (6 bases). Looked up from germline, CDR1 is MNHEY and CDR2 is SMNVEV (reference sequence). The ends were cut back, 5 bases at V and 0 bases at J, with 10 bases in the middle. The length of the CDR3 is 14 residues. The CDR3, as DNA: TGTGCCAGCAGTGTACAGGGTCCTAACTATGGCTACACCTTC. This codes for CASSVQGPNYGYTF.

The chain recombines TRBV4-3 with TRBJ2-2; D gene uncertain. There are 12 residues in the CDR3. Germline V lookup: CDR1 LGHNA, CDR2 YSLEER. Trimming stripped 0 bases from V and 9 bases from J, with 5 bases between. CDR3 residues: CASSQEGRELFF. CDR3 nucleotides: TGCGCCAGCAGCCAAGAGGGAAGGGAGCTGTTTTTT.

Of note for this clonotype: The junction shows a germline mismatch at one end, possibly a read error. This chain connects TRBV11-3 to TRBJ2-3, with TRBD1 as a possible D gene (6 bases). This CDR3 spans 15 amino acids. Germline V CDR1 and CDR2: SGHNT, YENEEA. This chain's CDR3 is CAGSRTGTSTDTQYF. CDR3 nucleotide sequence: TGTGCCGGCAGCCGCACCGGGACAAGCACAGATACGCAGTATTTT.

The J gene is TRBJ1-5, the V gene TRBV2; D is unclear. The CDR3 is made up of 14 amino acids. Trimming pared 6 bases from V and 3 bases from J, leaving 12 bases between. Germline CDR1 is SNHLY and CDR2 is FYNNEI. CDR3 sequence (DNA): TGTGCCAGCAGCGAGTCTTATATCAATCAGCCCCAGCATTTT. Its translation is CASSESYINQPQHF. The full variable domain, in which reference TRBV2 and TRBJ1-5 provide the parts outside the CDR3, is EPEVTQTPSHQVTQMGQEVILRCVPISNHLYFYWYRQILGQKVEFLVSFYNNEISEKSEIFDDQFSVERPDGSNFTLKIRSTKLEDSAMYFCASSESYINQPQHFGDGTRLSIL.

V gene TRBV20-1 combines with J gene TRBJ1-5; D unresolved. CDR1 and CDR2 (germline): DFQATT, SNEGSKA (reference sequence). CDR3 length: 15 residues. The germline V and J ends were trimmed by 3 bases and 2 bases, with 14 bases remaining between them. In DNA, the CDR3 is TGCAGTGCTAGTAAAGGGCTAGGAGGCAATCAGCCCCAGCATTTT. Amino acids: CSASKGLGGNQPQHF.

In this sample, this clonotype turned up many times. The gene calls are TRBV7-2 and TRBJ2-1, with a tentative D call TRBD2 (5 bases). The CDR3 length is 14 residues. V lost 1 base and J 7 bases, leaving 11 bases between the germline ends. Germline CDR1 is SGHTA and CDR2 is FQGNSA. This CDR3 reads CASSLVFPGNEQFF. The CDR3 nucleotides are TGTGCCAGCAGCTTAGTGTTTCCGGGGAATGAGCAGTTCTTC.

The rearrangement joins TRBV29-1 to TRBJ2-3; 9 nucleotides line up with TRBD1. The CDR3 is made up of 15 amino acids. Germline V gives CDR1 SQVTM, CDR2 ANQGSEA. The J segment lost 5 bases and the V segment lost 6 bases, leaving 12 bases of the junction unmatched. CDR3 loop: CSVLGGQGRGDTQYF. The CDR3 DNA is TGCAGCGTGCTCGGGGGACAGGGTCGAGGAGATACGCAGTATTTT.

The chain couples TRBV4-2 to TRBJ2-7, with 11 bases that match TRBD2. CDR1 and CDR2 from the germline V gene are LGHNA and YNFKEQ. Trimming took 5 bases from V and 12 from J; bases not matched to a gene: 15. The CDR3 consists of 15 residues. Written as DNA, the CDR3 is TGTGCCAGCAGCGATACCGGGACTAGCGGCCGTAAAACGTACTTC. This gives the protein CASSDTGTSGRKTYF.

The chain couples TRBV20-1 to TRBJ2-1, with 11 bases lining up with TRBD2. The CDR3 is made up of 18 amino acids. The germline V gene has CDR1 DFQATT and CDR2 SNEGSKA (reference sequence). J lost 5 bases, V lost 4 bases, and 16 bases had no gene match. This CDR3 is CSANLYGLAGGPHNEQFF. The CDR3 nucleotides read TGCAGTGCTAATCTGTATGGTCTAGCGGGGGGCCCCCACAATGAGCAGTTCTTC.

The V call is TRBV5-1, the J call TRBJ2-1; tentatively, D is TRBD2 (6 bases). The germline V gene has CDR1 SGHRS and CDR2 YFSETQ. This CDR3 comprises 15 residues. The V end was cut by 4 bases, the J end by 10 bases, with 21 bases between. CDR3 DNA sequence: TGCGCCAGCAGCCCGGACGTGGGGCGGGATGTCGAGCAGTTCTTC. It yields the protein CASSPDVGRDVEQFF.